This TCR beta chain was sequenced during a study of blood T cell repertoires in COVID-19. Generated by immunoSEQ multiplex PCR, the TCRdb table keeps only in-frame clones and is missing some. Here the sample spans some 250,000 clones, approximately 90% being singletons. Germline CDR1 SGHAT, CDR2 FQNNGV. The CDR3 is 14 residues long. J lost 4 bases, V lost 5 bases, and 6 bases had no gene match. V is TRBV11-2 and J is TRBJ2-7, with 9 bases matching TRBD1. The TCR originated in a human donor in a cohort exposed to, infected with or recovered from COVID-19 (not recorded which). The donor label of this sample is uncertain. Material: PBMCs or T cells enriched from blood (not recorded which). The CDR3 DNA sequence: TGTGCCAGCAGCCTAGGACAGGGGACTTACGAGCAGTACTTC. The encoded protein is CASSLGQGTYEQYF.